A single sample gave rise to the 25 T cell receptor beta chains below, sequenced in a study of T cells after yellow fever vaccination. TCRdb itself ran the 5' RACE reads through MiXCR, one entry per CDR3 protein. The sample lists under 250,000 distinct CDR3 sequences; approximately 3% were seen once. The sample here was CD4+ T cells sorted from PBMCs, taken 10 days after the yellow fever booster vaccination. Every receptor here comes from a man aged 18-30 years who received the YFV17D yellow fever vaccine.

The chain is built from TRBV30 and TRBJ1-1, with D perhaps matching TRBD1 (6 bases). This CDR3 contains 13 residues. Germline CDR1 and CDR2: GTSNPN and SVGIG (reference sequence). Deletions cut 0 bases from V and 4 bases from J, with 9 bases between. The CDR3 region is CAWSVRGGTEAFF. For the CDR3, the DNA is TGTGCCTGGAGTGTAAGAGGGGGCACTGAAGCTTTCTTT.

This clonotype was seen a few times. CDR3 coding DNA: TGCGCCAGCAGCTTGGGACAGGGCGGACACTACGAGCAGTACGTC. Translated, it gives CASSLGQGGHYEQYV. V gene TRBV5-1 combines with J gene TRBJ2-7; 7 bases align to TRBD1. The CDR3 totals 15 residues. The V segment lost 0 bases and the J segment 3 bases; nucleotides outside the gene matches: 6. CDR1 and CDR2 from the germline V gene are SGHRS and YFSETQ.

This clonotype was seen only a few times. The rearrangement uses TRBV5-1 and TRBJ2-2; maybe TRBD1 (5 bases). The CDR3 length is 15 residues. CDR1 is SGHRS, CDR2 YFSETQ, per germline. V was cut by 3 bases and J by 5 bases, with 14 bases left in between. The CDR3 loop reads CASSSSGFQTGELFF. CDR3 nucleotide sequence: TGCGCCAGCAGCTCCTCAGGGTTTCAAACCGGGGAGCTGTTTTTT.

This clonotype was seen many times. The junction departs from the called germline gene at one end, perhaps through a read error. The V and J genes are TRBV2 and TRBJ2-3; TRBD2 agrees at 9 bases. Germline V gene lookup returns CDR1 SNHLY and CDR2 FYNNEI. The CDR3 loop spans 14 amino acids. CDR3 in DNA: TGTGCCACCAGTCCGGGACTAGCTCCAGATACGCAGTATTTT. Residues: CATSPGLAPDTQYF.

This clonotype has just a few counts. The V call is TRBV6-2 or TRBV6-3, the J call TRBJ2-1; TRBD1 matches 12 bases. The CDR3 is 14 residues long. CDR1 MNHEY and CDR2 SVGEGT come from the germline V gene. The trim removed 5 bases at V and 6 bases at J, leaving 2 bases unmatched. The CDR3 coding sequence is TGTGCCAGCAGTGGGACAGGGGGCGTCAATGAGCAGTTCTTC. This gives the protein CASSGTGGVNEQFF.

A few counts support this clonotype. The rearrangement links TRBV20-1 to TRBJ2-3, with 7 bases lining up with TRBD2. The length of the CDR3 is 13 residues. The junction had 7 bases not matched to a gene; V was cut back by 4 bases and J by 6 bases. Germline CDR1 reads DFQATT; CDR2 reads SNEGSKA (reference sequence). CDR3 in DNA: TGCAGTGCTACAGAGCGGGGAGGTGATACGCAGTATTTT. This gives the protein CSATERGGDTQYF.

This clonotype was counted a few times. This chain joins TRBV20-1 and TRBJ2-3, with 12 bases fitting TRBD2. The trim removed 0 bases at V and 6 bases at J, leaving 4 bases unmatched. This CDR3 comprises 15 residues. Germline V gene sequence: CDR1 DFQATT, CDR2 SNEGSKA (reference sequence). The CDR3 region is CSAREPSGGADTQYF. CDR3 in DNA: TGCAGTGCTAGAGAACCTAGCGGGGGGGCGGATACGCAGTATTTT.

The chain employs TRBV7-2 and TRBJ2-7; 7 bases line up with TRBD1. The germline V gene encodes CDR1 SGHTA and CDR2 FQGNSA. This CDR3 has 13 amino acids. V lost 1 base and J lost 5; bases outside the gene matches: 2. In nucleotides, the CDR3 is TGTGCCAGCAGCTTAGGACAGGGTCACGAGCAGTACGTC. Translating it yields CASSLGQGHEQYV.

The table lists this clonotype with many counts. The chain links TRBV12-3 or TRBV12-4 to TRBJ2-3, with D uncertain. Trimming stripped 6 bases from V and 0 bases from J, with 13 bases between. The CDR3 consists of 15 residues. CDR3 coding DNA: TGTGCCAGCAGCCCGGCGGAATATAGCACAGATACGCAGTATTTT. This gives the protein CASSPAEYSTDTQYF.

A word on this clonotype: Given a much more abundant clone one base away, this may be a read error. CDR3 bases: TGTGCCAGCGGCCCTCGGGCCGCGGGTTCACCCCTCCACTTT. Amino acid sequence: CASGPRAAGSPLHF. This chain links TRBV7-2 with TRBJ1-6; D not certain. Germline V gene data show CDR1 as SGHTA and CDR2 as FQGNSA. This CDR3 region has 14 residues. Between the trimmed V and J ends, which lost 8 bases and 9 bases, there was a span of 17 bases. Full variable domain (outside the CDR3, taken from reference TRBV7-2 and TRBJ1-6): GAGVSQSPSNKVTEKGKDVELRCDPISGHTALYWYRQSLGQGLEFLIYFQGNSAPDKSGLPSDRFSAERTGGSVSTLTIQRTQQEDSAVYLCASGPRAAGSPLHFGNGTRLTVT.

The chain couples TRBV25-1 to TRBJ2-3; D unclear. With 2 bases removed from V and 5 bases from J, the gap between germline ends came to 8 bases. Looked up from germline, CDR1 is MGHDK and CDR2 is SYGVNS. The CDR3 covers 13 residues. The CDR3 nucleotides are TGTGCCAGCAGTGAAAACATACAAGATACGCAGTATTTT. It is translated as CASSENIQDTQYF.

This clonotype was counted between two and nine times. The chain employs TRBV29-1 and TRBJ2-1, with 10 bases matching TRBD1. The germline V gene has CDR1 SQVTM and CDR2 ANQGSEA. CDR3 length: 15 residues. With V trimmed by 6 bases and J by 5 bases, 10 bases remained unmatched. The CDR3 nucleotides are TGCAGCGTAGGGACAGGGGACAGCGCTCACAATGAGCAGTTCTTC. Its translation: CSVGTGDSAHNEQFF.

This clonotype was found many times. The chain joins TRBV4-1 to TRBJ1-5, with D uncertain. CDR3 length equals 15 residues. Germline-derived CDR1 and CDR2 are MGHRA and YSYEKL. V was cut by 0 bases and J by 1 base, with 7 bases left in between. The DNA of the CDR3 is TGCGCCAGCAGCCAAGACAGCGTGAGCAATCAGCCCCAGCATTTT. This encodes CASSQDSVSNQPQHF.

The genes are TRBV20-1 and TRBJ2-7; either TRBD1 or TRBD2 may fit D (6 bases each). The V gene's germline CDR1 is DFQATT and CDR2 SNEGSKA (reference sequence). The V and J ends lost 0 bases and 7 bases respectively, with 16 bases between them. The CDR3 is 14 residues long. Here the CDR3 reads CSARDGGLREEQYV. For the CDR3, the DNA is TGCAGTGCTAGAGACGGGGGCCTACGGGAAGAGCAGTACGTC.

This clonotype was recorded at least ten times. The V gene is TRBV12-3 or TRBV12-4, the J gene TRBJ2-1; 7 nucleotides agree with TRBD1. The CDR3 is 15 residues long. J lost 9 bases, V lost 6 bases, and 14 bases had no gene match. This CDR3 is CASRRSEGATVEQFF. CDR3 sequence (DNA): TGTGCCAGCAGAAGGAGTGAGGGGGCGACGGTTGAGCAGTTCTTC.

This clonotype was seen ten or more times. The V call is TRBV5-6, the J call TRBJ1-1, with D unclear. The CDR3 extends over 12 amino acids. Germline V gene lookup returns CDR1 SGHDT and CDR2 YYEEEE. Trimming took off 0 bases at V and 8 bases at J, with 8 bases between the two ends. CDR3 residues: CASSLGPFEAFF. DNA for the CDR3: TGTGCCAGCAGCTTGGGTCCCTTCGAAGCTTTCTTT.

This clonotype was recorded at least ten times. The V call is TRBV12-3 or TRBV12-4, the J call TRBJ2-5; 8 bases agree with TRBD1. This CDR3 comprises 15 residues. Trimming took 6 bases from V and 1 from J; bases not matched to a gene: 7. DNA of the CDR3: TGTGCCAGCAGCTTTGGACAGGGTATCCAAGAGACCCAGTACTTC. It translates to CASSFGQGIQETQYF.

The V call is TRBV9, the J call TRBJ2-1; the D gene is possibly TRBD1 (5 bases). Germline CDR1 SGDLS, CDR2 YYNGEE. The CDR3 runs to 16 residues. V lost 0 bases and J lost 13, with 23 bases in between. The chain's CDR3 is CASSVGSGATIDHQFF. The CDR3 DNA sequence: TGTGCCAGCAGCGTAGGTTCTGGGGCTACCATCGACCATCAGTTCTTC.

This clonotype was seen more than once but under ten times. V usage is TRBV6-6 and J usage is TRBJ1-5; TRBD1 aligns across 8 bases. Germline V gene data show CDR1 as MNHNY and CDR2 as SVGAGI (reference sequence). The length of the CDR3 is 13 residues. Unmatched junction bases numbered 4, after V lost 6 bases and J lost 6 bases. The CDR3 DNA sequence: TGTGCCAGCAGGACAGGGGCGAGTCAGCCCCAGCATTTT. This gives the protein CASRTGASQPQHF.

This clonotype was observed many times. V and J are TRBV5-1 and TRBJ1-4; D is uncertain. The V gene lost 4 bases and the J gene lost 8 bases, with 15 bases spanning the gap. The CDR3 runs to 14 residues. Germline V gene sequence: CDR1 SGHRS, CDR2 YFSETQ. In nucleotides, the CDR3 is TGCGCCAGCAGCCGAGAGCGGGGTGGGGAAAAACTGTTTTTT. It translates to CASSRERGGEKLFF.

At least ten counts were recorded for this clonotype. J is TRBJ2-7 and V is TRBV29-1; 8 bases map to TRBD1. Germline V gene data show CDR1 as SQVTM and CDR2 as ANQGSEA. The V and J ends lost 7 bases and 4 bases, in that order; junction bases with no gene match: 12. CDR3 length: 14 residues. CDR3 amino acids: CSGRGRDRHYEQYV. DNA for the CDR3: TGCAGCGGCAGGGGGCGCGACCGGCATTACGAGCAGTACGTC.

This clonotype was found many times. The chain employs TRBV4-1 and TRBJ1-2; the match to TRBD1 covers 7 bases. After removal of 1 base from V and 3 bases from J, the junction contained 5 bases not matched to a gene. The CDR3 runs 15 residues. The germline V gene has CDR1 MGHRA and CDR2 YSYEKL. Here the CDR3 reads CASSQALTGDYGYTF. The CDR3 coding sequence is TGCGCCAGCAGCCAAGCTTTAACAGGGGACTATGGCTACACCTTC.

In its sample, this clonotype was seen many times. V and J are TRBV7-9 and TRBJ2-4; TRBD1 agrees at 9 bases. CDR1 is SEHNR, CDR2 FQNEAQ, per germline (reference sequence). This CDR3 has 15 amino acids. The V and J ends lost 3 bases and 3 bases, in that order; junction bases with no gene match: 3. The CDR3 DNA follows: TGTGCCAGCAGCTTGGACAGGGGAATCAAAAACATTCAGTACTTC. Translated: CASSLDRGIKNIQYF. Filled out from reference TRBV7-9 and TRBJ2-4, the complete variable domain reads DTGVSQNPRHKITKRGQNVTFRCDPISEHNRLYWYRQTLGQGPEFLTYFQNEAQLEKSRLLSDRFSAERPKGSFSTLEIQRTEQGDSAMYLCASSLDRGIKNIQYFGAGTRLSVL.

This clonotype was counted at least ten times. The chain is built from TRBV5-1 and TRBJ2-7, with 11 positions matching TRBD2. The CDR3 runs to 18 residues. CDR1 and CDR2 from the germline V gene are SGHRS and YFSETQ. The J segment lost 0 bases and the V segment lost 0 bases, leaving 8 bases of the junction unmatched. CDR3 loop: CASSLESLGTSGSYEQYF. In DNA form, the CDR3 reads TGCGCCAGCAGCTTGGAATCACTCGGGACTAGCGGCTCCTACGAGCAGTACTTC.

This rearrangement joins TRBV30 to TRBJ2-7; D is perhaps TRBD2 (5 bases). The CDR3 has 12 residues. The V and J ends lost 0 bases and 5 bases respectively, with 8 bases between them. Looked up from germline, CDR1 is GTSNPN and CDR2 is SVGIG (reference sequence). CDR3 coding DNA: TGTGCCTGGAGTGTTGAGAGGGACGAGCAGTACTTC. Protein: CAWSVERDEQYF.